The 19 T cell receptor beta chains in this list originate from one sample, sequenced in a study of blood T cell repertoires in COVID-19. Using immunoSEQ multiplex PCR, the repertoire was profiled, and TCRdb retains in-frame clones only, with some absent. The sample lists tens of thousands of clones; approximately 90% were seen once. The sample comprised peripheral blood. All receptors come from a man older than 75 with acute or convalescent COVID-19.

CDR3 nucleotide sequence: TGCGCCAGCAGCTTGTCAGGGGTTCACACCGGGGAGCTGTTTTTT. This gives the protein CASSLSGVHTGELFF. The rearrangement joins TRBV5-1 to TRBJ2-2; D might be TRBD1 (6 bases). The ends were cut back, 1 base at V and 3 bases at J, with 10 bases in the middle. The CDR3 is 15 residues long. Per germline, CDR1 SGHRS and CDR2 YFSETQ.

The chain uses TRBV6-5 and TRBJ1-5; 8 bases match TRBD1. With 6 bases clipped from V and 3 bases from J, the junction kept 4 bases outside the gene matches. This CDR3 contains 14 residues. CDR1 and CDR2 from the germline V gene are MNHEY and SVGAGI. This CDR3 is CASRYRGSNQPQHF. CDR3 sequence (DNA): TGTGCCAGCAGATACAGGGGGTCCAATCAGCCCCAGCATTTT.

The rearrangement uses TRBV2 and TRBJ2-7; 9 bases match TRBD2. Germline V gene lookup returns CDR1 SNHLY and CDR2 FYNNEI. Germline trimming cut 4 bases from V and 6 bases from J; bases unmatched to any gene: 7. The CDR3 has 14 residues. The CDR3 region is CASSGPLAGSEQYF. The CDR3 bases are TGTGCCAGCAGTGGGCCGCTAGCGGGGAGCGAGCAGTACTTC.

The V and J genes are TRBV12-3 or TRBV12-4 and TRBJ1-5; TRBD1 is a possible D gene (5 bases). The length of the CDR3 is 13 residues. Trimming pared 7 bases from V and 7 bases from J, leaving 14 bases between. The CDR3 DNA reads as TGTGCCAGCACCCTGGGGGGTCGGCAGCCCCAGCATTTT. It codes for CASTLGGRQPQHF.

This chain connects TRBV19 to TRBJ1-5; D might be TRBD1 (5 bases). V was pared by 4 bases and J by 0 bases, with 16 bases between. Per the germline V gene, CDR1 is LNHDA and CDR2 is SQIVND (reference sequence). The CDR3 loop spans 17 amino acids. In DNA form, the CDR3 reads TGTGCCAGTAGTACCCTACTCAGGGTATATAGCAATCAGCCCCAGCATTTT. Encoded protein: CASSTLLRVYSNQPQHF. Full variable domain (rest looked up from reference TRBV19 and TRBJ1-5): DGGITQSPKYLFRKEGQNVTLSCEQNLNHDAMYWYRQDPGQGLRLIYYSQIVNDFQKGDIAEGYSVSREKKESFPLTVTSAQKNPTAFYLCASSTLLRVYSNQPQHFGDGTRLSIL.

V usage is TRBV7-8 and J usage is TRBJ1-5, with D possibly being TRBD1 (6 bases). Germline CDR1 and CDR2: SGHVS and FQNEAQ. The CDR3 spans 14 residues. The V end lost 3 bases, the J end lost 9 bases, and 15 bases lay between the germline ends. CDR3 nucleotide sequence: TGTGCCAGCAGCTTGGGACAAGGAAATGCGCCCCAGCATTTT. This codes for CASSLGQGNAPQHF.

CDR3 residues: CASSQELGSPQHF. In DNA, the CDR3 is TGTGCCAGCAGCCAAGAACTAGGTTCGCCCCAGCATTTT. The chain uses TRBV14 and TRBJ1-5; D call uncertain. Germline CDR1 reads SGHDN; CDR2 reads FVKESK. Trimming stripped 0 bases from V and 9 bases from J, with 9 bases between. This CDR3 comprises 13 residues.

V usage is TRBV6-6 and J usage is TRBJ2-1, with 12 positions matching TRBD2. CDR1 is MNHNY, CDR2 SVGAGI, per germline (reference sequence). V shed 10 bases, J shed 6 bases, and the junction held 7 bases outside the gene matches. The CDR3 length is 14 residues. In nucleotides, the CDR3 is TGTGCCACCACACCTAGCGGGGGGGCCAATGAGCAGTTCTTC. Translation gives CATTPSGGANEQFF.

The genes are TRBV5-1 and TRBJ2-1; possible D gene TRBD1, 6 bases. Germline CDR1 and CDR2: SGHRS and YFSETQ. The ends were cut back, 4 bases at V and 5 bases at J, with 16 bases in the middle. The CDR3 length is 15 residues. CDR3 DNA sequence: TGCGCCAGCAGCCCCGGGACATCGGTGGACAATGAGCAGTTCTTC. This translates into CASSPGTSVDNEQFF. The whole variable domain, filled in from reference TRBV5-1 and TRBJ2-1, reads KAGVTQTPRYLIKTRGQQVTLSCSPISGHRSVSWYQQTPGQGLQFLFEYFSETQRNKGNFPGRFSGRQFSNSRSEMNVSTLELGDSALYLCASSPGTSVDNEQFFGPGTRLTVL.

The J gene is TRBJ2-7, the V gene TRBV18; D gene ambiguous. V was trimmed by 3 bases and J by 0 bases, leaving 3 bases between them. This CDR3 is 12 amino acids long. Germline V gives CDR1 KGHSH, CDR2 LQKENI. CDR3 residues: CASSPSSYEQYF. The CDR3 region has the DNA TGTGCCAGCTCACCCAGCTCCTACGAGCAGTACTTC.

The gene calls are TRBV5-4 and TRBJ1-1, with D maybe TRBD1 (5 bases). The V gene's germline CDR1 is SGHNT and CDR2 YYREEE (reference sequence). V was trimmed by 4 bases and J by 1 base, leaving 17 bases between them. The CDR3 loop spans 16 amino acids. The CDR3 sequence is CASSLGHTGANTEAFF. The CDR3 DNA reads TGTGCCAGCAGCCTAGGACACACCGGCGCGAACACTGAAGCTTTCTTT.

In nucleotides, the CDR3 is TGTGCCAGCAGCCAATTTGCTACAGCGAACACCGGGGAGCTGTTTTTT. This translates into CASSQFATANTGELFF. J is TRBJ2-2 and V is TRBV16; D gene ambiguous. In germline, CDR1 is KGHSY, CDR2 FQNENV. Trimming pared 1 base from V and 0 bases from J, leaving 9 bases between. The CDR3 totals 16 residues.

The CDR3 sequence is CASSLATGIQIYGYTF. CDR3 DNA sequence: TGTGCCAGCAGCTTGGCGACAGGGATTCAAATCTATGGCTACACCTTC. This chain joins TRBV5-4 and TRBJ1-2; 7 positions agree with TRBD1. The CDR3 runs 16 residues. The V and J ends lost 0 bases and 4 bases, in that order; junction bases with no gene match: 9. The V gene's germline CDR1 is SGHNT and CDR2 YYREEE (reference sequence).

The chain combines TRBV6-1 with TRBJ1-1, with D perhaps TRBD1 (6 bases). Germline V gene lookup returns CDR1 MNHNS and CDR2 SASEGT. The ends were cut back, 3 bases at V and 7 bases at J, with 18 bases in the middle. The CDR3 length is 15 residues. CDR3 coding DNA: TGTGCCAGCAGTGAGACAGGTACCCCTTCGGTTGAAGCTTTCTTT. Amino acids: CASSETGTPSVEAFF.

This chain joins TRBV2 and TRBJ2-3; possibly TRBD1 for D (6 bases). This CDR3 spans 15 amino acids. V dropped 6 bases and J dropped 0 bases, with 13 bases sitting between them. Germline V gene data show CDR1 as SNHLY and CDR2 as FYNNEI. The chain's CDR3 is CASSLGTTSTDTQYF. DNA for the CDR3: TGTGCCAGCAGCTTGGGGACAACAAGCACAGATACGCAGTATTTT.

V gene TRBV2 combines with J gene TRBJ2-7, with TRBD2 matching 7 bases. With V trimmed by 6 bases and J by 3 bases, 5 bases remained unmatched. Per the germline V gene, CDR1 is SNHLY and CDR2 is FYNNEI. The CDR3 runs to 13 residues. The CDR3 sequence: CASSHGRSYEQYF. For the CDR3, the DNA is TGTGCCAGCAGCCACGGGAGGAGCTACGAGCAGTACTTC.

The chain recombines TRBV10-3 with TRBJ2-3; the D gene is possibly TRBD1 (5 bases). V was cut by 4 bases and J by 4 bases, with 12 bases left in between. Germline V gene lookup returns CDR1 ENHRY and CDR2 SYGVKD. This CDR3 spans 14 amino acids. The CDR3, as DNA: TGTGCCATCAGTGGCAGGCAGGGCTCAGATACGCAGTATTTT. This translates into CAISGRQGSDTQYF.

The genes are TRBV6-6 and TRBJ1-1; no definite D call. CDR1 and CDR2 from the germline V gene are MNHNY and SVGAGI (reference sequence). This CDR3 region has 12 residues. V was trimmed by 7 bases and J by 1 base, leaving 7 bases between them. DNA of the CDR3: TGTGCCAGCACAAACAGGAACACTGAAGCTTTCTTT. Protein product: CASTNRNTEAFF.

This chain connects TRBV9 to TRBJ2-7, with 7 nucleotides matching TRBD1. CDR3 length: 16 residues. Germline assignment: CDR1 SGDLS and CDR2 YYNGEE. V shed 1 base and J 2 bases; nucleotides not matched to a gene: 9. CDR3 loop: CASSVSWGQGAYEQYF. CDR3 sequence (DNA): TGTGCCAGCAGCGTATCGTGGGGGCAGGGGGCCTACGAGCAGTACTTC. Full variable domain (rest looked up from reference TRBV9 and TRBJ2-7): DSGVTQTPKHLITATGQRVTLRCSPRSGDLSVYWYQQSLDQGLQFLIQYYNGEERAKGNILERFSAQQFPDLHSELNLSSLELGDSALYFCASSVSWGQGAYEQYFGPGTRLTVT.